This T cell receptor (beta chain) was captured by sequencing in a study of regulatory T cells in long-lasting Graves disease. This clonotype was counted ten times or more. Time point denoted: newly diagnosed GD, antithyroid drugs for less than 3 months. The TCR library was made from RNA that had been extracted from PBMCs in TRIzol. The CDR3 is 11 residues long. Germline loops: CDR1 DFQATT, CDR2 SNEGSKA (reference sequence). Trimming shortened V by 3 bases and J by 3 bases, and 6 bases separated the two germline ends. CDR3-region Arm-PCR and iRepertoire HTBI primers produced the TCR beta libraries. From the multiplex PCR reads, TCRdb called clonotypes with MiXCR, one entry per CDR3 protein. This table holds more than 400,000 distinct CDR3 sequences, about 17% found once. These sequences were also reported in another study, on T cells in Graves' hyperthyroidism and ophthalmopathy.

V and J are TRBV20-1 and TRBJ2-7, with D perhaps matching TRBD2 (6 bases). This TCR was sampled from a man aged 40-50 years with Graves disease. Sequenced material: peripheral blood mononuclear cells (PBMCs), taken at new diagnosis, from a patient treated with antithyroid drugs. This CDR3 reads CSASGSYEQYF. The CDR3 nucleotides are TGCAGTGCTAGCGGGAGCTACGAGCAGTACTTC.